Listed below are T cell receptor beta chains from one sample, sequenced in a study of blood T cell repertoires in COVID-19. Sequencing was performed with immunoSEQ multiplex PCR; in TCRdb, only in-frame clones are kept and a portion is missing. The sample includes under 300,000 clones, about 88% of them seen just once. The sequencing sample was made of PBMCs or T cells enriched from blood (not recorded which). Receptor source: a woman in her forties or fifties who had been exposed to COVID-19. Each CDR3 is given with its conserved first and last residue. D genes are given only for firm matches. The size of a clone is reported for some rows only, either as once, few or many, or as a class for expanded clones.

D gene | J gene | V gene | clone size | CDR3 DNA | CDR3 protein
. | TRBJ1-2 | TRBV5-1 | once | TGCGCCAGCCGCCGCCCAGGGAACTATGGCTACACCTTC | CASRRPGNYGYTF
TRBD1 | TRBJ1-6 | TRBV15 | . | TGTGCCACCTCCCCGGGACAGGGGACACCCCTCCACTTT | CATSPGQGTPLHF
TRBD2 | TRBJ2-3 | TRBV2 | few | TGTGCCAGCGGATTAGCGGGGGGGCCGTCAGATACGCAGTATTTT | CASGLAGGPSDTQYF
TRBD1 | TRBJ2-7 | TRBV7-8 | . | TGTGCCAGCAGCCTCCGGGACAGCTCCTACGAGCAGTACTTC | CASSLRDSSYEQYF
. | TRBJ2-3 | TRBV24-1 | few | TGTGCCACCGGGCCAGGGCCAACAGATACGCAGTATTTT | CATGPGPTDTQYF
. | TRBJ1-1 | TRBV9 | . | TGTGCCAGCAGCCTAAATGATGAGGGCGCTGAAGCTTTCTTT | CASSLNDEGAEAFF
. | TRBJ1-2 | TRBV29-1 | . | TGCAGGCCACGCGCCGGCTACACCTTC | CRPRAGYTF
. | TRBJ2-6 | TRBV28 | . | TGTGCCAGCATCCAATCTGGGGCCAACGTCCTGACTTTC | CASIQSGANVLTF
. | TRBJ2-3 | TRBV21-1 | . | TGTGCCAGCAGCCTAGCCTTAGGGCGGCCCCCCGAACAGGGGGTGAGGGCAGATACGCAGTATTTT | CASSLALGRPPEQGVRADTQYF
. | TRBJ1-1 | TRBV12-3/TRBV12-4 | . | TGTGCCAGCAGCCTTGCGGGGGACACTGAAGCTTTCTTT | CASSLAGDTEAFF